This T cell receptor (beta chain) was recorded in a study of blood T cell repertoires in COVID-19. Overall study context: Sites across the United States, Italy and Spain contributed samples from acute and convalescent COVID-19.

This CDR3 contains 19 residues. Trimming removed 4 bases from V and 6 bases from J; junction bases left unmatched: 13. The germline V gene encodes CDR1 SGHVS and CDR2 FNYEAQ. Seattle cases were enrolled at active infection and followed longitudinally. Sequencing was performed with immunoSEQ multiplex PCR; in TCRdb, only in-frame clones are kept and a portion is missing. The data hold 100,000 to 150,000 clones, with around nine tenths observed a single time. The TCR comes from a man aged 60 to 69 with COVID-19, enrolled during active disease. The J gene is TRBJ2-2, the V gene TRBV7-6; 14 bases are shared with TRBD2. The sample was peripheral blood. CDR3 region: CASSSLTGTSGGSAGELFF. The CDR3 DNA reads as TGTGCCAGCAGCTCCCTGACCGGGACTAGCGGGGGAAGTGCCGGGGAGCTGTTTTTT.